The sequence of this TCR beta chain was determined in a study of T cells in Graves' hyperthyroidism and ophthalmopathy. RNA transcripts gave rise to amplified TCR beta CDR3 regions. TCR CDR3 underwent first-round RT-PCR with the HTBI primer set. MiXCR was run by TCRdb on the multiplex PCR reads, yielding one entry per CDR3 protein. The sample records 500,000 to 650,000 distinct CDR3 sequences, 40% to 50% being singletons. This clonotype was picked up many times. What it binds is not known. Study observations and caveats: A model of 13 V-J pairs discriminated ophthalmopathy from stable hyperthyroidism. The majority of expanded thyroid clonotypes above 0.001 also appeared in blood. Ophthalmopathy was predicted by the model a median of 6.5 months ahead of onset.

This receptor was taken from an adult woman with Graves' disease, either hyperthyroidism or ophthalmopathy (not recorded which). Sequenced sample: peripheral blood or thyroid tissue (not recorded which).

The CDR3 DNA reads TGCAGTGCTAGAATACCTAGCGGGAGTGGAGAGACCCAGTACTTC. Amino acids: CSARIPSGSGETQYF. The V call is TRBV20-1, the J call TRBJ2-5, with TRBD2 matching 10 bases. The CDR3 contains 15 residues. Trimming took 2 bases from V and 4 from J; bases not matched to a gene: 7. Germline loops: CDR1 DFQATT, CDR2 SNEGSKA (reference sequence).